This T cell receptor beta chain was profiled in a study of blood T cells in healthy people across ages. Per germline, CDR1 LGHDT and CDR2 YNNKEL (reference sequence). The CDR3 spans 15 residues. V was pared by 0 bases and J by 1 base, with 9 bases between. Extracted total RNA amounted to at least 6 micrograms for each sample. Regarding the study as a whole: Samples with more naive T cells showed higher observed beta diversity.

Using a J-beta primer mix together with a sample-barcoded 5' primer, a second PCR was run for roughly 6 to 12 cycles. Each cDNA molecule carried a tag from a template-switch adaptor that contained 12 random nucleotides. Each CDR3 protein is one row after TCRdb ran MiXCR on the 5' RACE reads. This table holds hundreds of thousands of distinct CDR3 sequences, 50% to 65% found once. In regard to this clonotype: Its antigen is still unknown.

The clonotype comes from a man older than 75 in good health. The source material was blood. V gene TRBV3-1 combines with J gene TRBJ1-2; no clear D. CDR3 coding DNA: TGTGCCAGCAGCCAAGAAGGTCTAGGTAACTATGGCTACACCTTC. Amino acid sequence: CASSQEGLGNYGYTF.